What follows are 17 T cell receptor beta chains derived from one specimen sequenced in a study of tumor and adjacent non-tumor tissue in lung cancer (dated by TCRdb to the late 2010s). Bulk unsorted tissue served as the source for RNA extraction, and RNA quality was assessed using a NanoDrop ND-1000 and an Agilent 2100. Receptor libraries were prepared by multiplex PCR. Instrument used: Illumina HiSeq 2500. TCRbeta libraries were constructed through three rounds of nested PCR with primers (Table S4) according to protocols modified from ARM-PCR. TCRdb reprocessed the public reads (quality trimming at Q25 with fastp, clone calling with MiXCR) and kept in-frame beta chains. A single entry per CDR3 protein holds the most common genes and DNA from its merged rows. The sample profile shows 220,000 or so distinct CDR3 sequences; less than 80% of them were found once. About 23% of the sample is held by the ten biggest clonotypes.

Sequenced: lung tumor tissue. These receptors were taken from a man aged 55 to 70 with non-small cell lung cancer.

This clonotype has a count of ten or more. The DNA for the CDR3 is TGTGCCAGCAGCATAGGGGGGCTTGGCACTGAAGCTTTCTTT. Translation gives CASSIGGLGTEAFF. The gene calls are TRBV12-3 or TRBV12-4 and TRBJ1-1; tentative D call: TRBD1 (6 bases). This CDR3 is 14 amino acids long. V was trimmed by 6 bases and J by 4 bases, leaving 15 bases between them.

For this clonotype: A read error is likely, as this CDR3 ends without the conserved phenylalanine or tryptophan. V usage is TRBV20-1 and J usage is TRBJ2-7, with D possibly TRBD1 on 6 matching bases. CDR3 size: 13 residues. V was pared by 3 bases and J by 4 bases, with 13 bases between. Germline V gene lookup returns CDR1 DFQATT and CDR2 SNEGSKA (reference sequence). Here the CDR3 DNA reads TGCAGTGCTAGGGGGGACATGGATTACGAGCAGTACTTA. This translates into CSARGDMDYEQYL.

This clonotype was counted only a few times. Possible read error: a much larger clone is one base away. This chain connects TRBV11-3 to TRBJ2-7; D might be TRBD2 (6 bases). The germline V gene encodes CDR1 SGHNT and CDR2 YENEEA. The CDR3 is 16 amino acids. The CDR3 DNA reads as TGTGCCAGCGGCTTATATAAGGATCGGGGACTCTACGAGCAGTACTTC. Protein: CASGLYKDRGLYEQYF.

This clonotype was recorded once. Germline is not matched at one junction end, which may reflect a read error. This chain joins TRBV5-5 and TRBJ1-1; no definite D call. This CDR3 contains 13 residues. Germline V gene data show CDR1 as SGHKS and CDR2 as YYEKEE (reference sequence). The CDR3 coding sequence is TGTGCCAGCGGCTCGGTAGGGAGAACTGAAACTTTCTTT. Amino acid sequence: CASGSVGRTETFF.

Regarding this clonotype: An end of the junction does not agree with germline; a read error may underlie this. The V and J genes are TRBV6-5 and TRBJ2-1; D gene uncertain. Germline V gene sequence: CDR1 MNHEY, CDR2 SVGAGI. The CDR3 length is 13 residues. The CDR3: CASRVGLYIEQFF. The CDR3 DNA is TGTGCCAGCAGAGTCGGGCTCTACATTGAGCAGTTCTTC.

The rearrangement uses TRBV11-2 and TRBJ1-6; the D is unclear. The germline V and J ends were trimmed by 7 bases and 4 bases, with 32 bases remaining between them. This CDR3 is built from 21 residues. CDR1 and CDR2 (germline): SGHAT, FQNNGV. In nucleotides, the CDR3 is TGTGCCAGCATCATATTACCCCCCACTAGTTTAGGCGATTCATATAATTCACCCCTCCACTTT. Translated, it gives CASIILPPTSLGDSYNSPLHF.

Comments on this clonotype: At one boundary the junction diverges from the germline segment, which might be a read error. The chain recombines TRBV20-1 with TRBJ1-4; maybe TRBD1 (6 bases). Germline loops: CDR1 DFQATT, CDR2 SNEGSKA (reference sequence). The CDR3 runs 15 residues. The CDR3 DNA sequence: TGCAGTGCTAGAGGGGGGCCCAGGGATCGTGAAAAACTTTTTTTT. Translation gives CSARGGPRDREKLFF.

The gene calls are TRBV20-1 and TRBJ2-7; no firm D call. The length of the CDR3 is 15 residues. The V gene's germline CDR1 is DFQATT and CDR2 SNEGSKA (reference sequence). V was cut by 8 bases and J by 0 bases, with 20 bases left in between. The chain's CDR3 is CSTTFGRTNSYEQYF. The CDR3 DNA is TGCAGTACTACCTTCGGGCGAACGAACTCCTACGAGCAGTACTTC.

This sequence joins TRBV11-2 and TRBJ2-1; D is possibly TRBD2 (6 bases). The CDR3 has 13 amino acids. The V and J ends lost 5 bases and 15 bases respectively, with 20 bases between them. Germline values: CDR1 SGHAT, CDR2 FQNNGV. The CDR3 DNA follows: TGTGCCAGCAGCCGGAGGGGTGCTGGTACCCCGTTCTTC. This encodes CASSRRGAGTPFF.

In this sample, this clonotype turned up many times. The chain joins TRBV6-1 to TRBJ2-7; D gene unclear. Germline V lookup: CDR1 MNHNS, CDR2 SASEGT. V lost 6 bases and J lost 4, with 7 bases in between. This CDR3 contains 11 residues. CDR3 nucleotide sequence: TGTGCCAGCAGATTCAGTTACGAGCAGTACTTC. Translating it yields CASRFSYEQYF.

This rearrangement joins TRBV30 to TRBJ2-4, with D possibly called TRBD1 or TRBD2 (5 bases each). The germline V gene has CDR1 GTSNPN and CDR2 SVGIG (reference sequence). The CDR3 runs 14 residues. Trimming removed 5 bases from V and 6 bases from J, with 17 bases in between. Written as DNA, the CDR3 is TGTGCCTGGTCGCCAGGGACGGGTCGAAACATTCAGTACTTC. It specifies CAWSPGTGRNIQYF.

This clonotype was seen many times. J is TRBJ2-5 and V is TRBV12-3 or TRBV12-4, with TRBD2 matching over 13 bases. The CDR3 runs to 15 residues. V lost 2 bases, J lost 5 bases, and 2 bases stayed unmatched. Here the CDR3 reads CASSLTSGRGETQYF. DNA for the CDR3: TGTGCCAGCAGTTTAACTAGCGGGAGGGGGGAGACCCAGTACTTC.

Details on this clonotype: A much larger clone is a single base away; this may be a read error. The genes are TRBV12-3 or TRBV12-4 and TRBJ2-3; the match to TRBD2 covers 11 bases. The V and J ends lost 5 bases and 3 bases, in that order; junction bases with no gene match: 4. The CDR3 totals 15 residues. The CDR3 bases are TGTGCCAGCAGTCGACTAGCGGGAAGAACAGATACGCAGTATTTT. Translated, it gives CASSRLAGRTDTQYF.

Notes on this clonotype: This sequence may be a read error, since a much larger clone differs from it by one base. The chain couples TRBV20-1 to TRBJ2-5; no clear D gene. The germline V gene encodes CDR1 DFQATT and CDR2 SNEGSKA (reference sequence). This CDR3 contains 12 residues. The CDR3 region is CSSRGPAETQYF. The CDR3 DNA reads as TGCAGTTCTAGAGGCCCAGCAGAGACCCAGTACTTC.

Comment on this clonotype: One end of the junction is discordant with germline, which a read error may explain. The DNA for the CDR3 is TGCATTGCTTCCCCGGGGGGGCGGGAGGGCCGCAATGAGCAGTTCTTC. Translating it yields CIASPGGREGRNEQFF. The chain joins TRBV20-1 to TRBJ2-1; 9 bases are shared with TRBD2. This CDR3 is 16 amino acids long. CDR1 is DFQATT and CDR2 is SNEGSKA in the germline V gene (reference sequence).

Regarding this clonotype: Its ends do not fully match the called genes, so a read error is possible. This chain links TRBV11-3 with TRBJ2-1, with 8 bases aligning to TRBD2. Germline V CDR1 and CDR2: SGHNT, YENEEA. This CDR3 contains 12 residues. The CDR3 region has the DNA TGTGCCAGCAGTCGGGAGGGTAATGAGAAGTTTTTC. Protein product: CASSREGNEKFF.

In regard to this clonotype: An end of the junction does not agree with germline; a read error may underlie this. The chain combines TRBV13 with TRBJ2-7; no reliable D call. The CDR3 is 12 amino acids. CDR1 is PRHDT, CDR2 FYEKMQ, per germline (reference sequence). CDR3 coding DNA: TGTGCCAGCTGCTTAGCCAACTACGAGCAGTACTTC. This sequence encodes CASCLANYEQYF.